The T cell receptor beta chain described here comes from a study of blood T cell repertoires in COVID-19. About the study: Specimens from acute and convalescent COVID-19 originated in the United States, Italy and Spain. Sample material is recorded as cDNA or gDNA derived from T cells, B-cell-depleted T cells, or PBMCs.

Authors' data handling: Amplification with reference gene primers provided the estimates of nucleated cell counts. Profiled with immunoSEQ multiplex PCR; TCRdb holds only in-frame clones, not every one. V, J and clone size are those of that table, while D and trimming were read from the DNA. The sample yields 140,000 to 150,000 clones, 82% seen once. This clone has just a few counts. V shed 5 bases and J shed 3 bases, with 8 bases lying between them. The germline V gene encodes CDR1 SGHTA and CDR2 FQGNSA. The CDR3 contains 13 residues. Source material: peripheral blood. V and J are TRBV7-2 and TRBJ1-5; D is unresolved. The receptor was derived from a human donor with acute or convalescent COVID-19. The donor label of this sample is uncertain. The DNA for the CDR3 is TGTGCCAGCAGCCGACAAGTCAATCAGCCCCAGCATTTT. Protein sequence: CASSRQVNQPQHF.